This T cell receptor beta chain was found in a study of blood T cell repertoires in COVID-19 (dated by TCRdb to about 2020). Broadly, across the study: The collaborator samples originated in the United States, Italy and Spain and spanned the acute and convalescent phases of COVID-19. The prospective study material was composed of cDNA or gDNA derived from T cells, B-cell-depleted T cells, or PBMCs. Deeply sampled blood TCRbeta repertoires from subjects exposed to, actively infected with, or recovered from COVID-19 were included in the dataset. The repertoires were made available in a free public database intended to serve as a resource for research on the immune response to SARS-CoV-2. Samples came from the ongoing ImmuneRACE study (first 160 participants) plus 1,254 subjects from 6 global collaborators. Sample metadata almost always included a de-identified subject ID, COVID-19 status, age in years and sex. HLA class I and class II types, where available, came from metadata supplied by the sample provider rather than from assay-based typing.

A note on this clone: What this receptor recognizes is not known. Per-nucleotide qualities are absent, and no much larger clonotype sits a single base away.

Whole blood was collected in K2EDTA tubes by collaborating institutions according to the institutions' own protocols. For TCRbeta analysis, collaborators shipped samples as frozen whole blood, isolated PBMCs, or DNA extracted from either of those sample types. The V end gives up 3 bases and the J end 0 bases, leaving 8 bases in the junction not matched to a gene. The germline V gene (reference sequence) provides CDR1 GTSNPN and CDR2 SVGIG. The CDR3, cysteine through phenylalanine, is 15 amino acids long. The kept DNA is CDR3 alone, 45 bases in frame from the first base. The paper's findings and limits, for the study overall: The amount of clinical and demographic metadata varied by source and participant and was provided uncurated.

TCRbeta CDR3 regions were amplified from genomic DNA using the immunoSEQ Assay, a bias-controlled multiplex PCR. The authors' pipeline ran thus. The number of nucleated cells in each sample was estimated from the amplification of reference gene primers within the assay. Sequence reads were collapsed and filtered to measure the absolute abundance of every unique TCRbeta CDR3 rearrangement. Productive Simpson clonality was computed per sample as the square root of Simpson's diversity index over productive rearrangements. This is the immuneACCESS table as TCRdb keeps it, with only in-frame sequences that have V and J called. A part of the clones is gone; compared with another copy, unresolved V genes explain less than half, and the rest is unexplained. V and J calls plus clone size are reproduced from that table; the DNA served to infer D and trimming. The sample table lists more than 75,000 clones, 70% to 90% of them with a count of one. The top ten constitute around 5% of the sample.

The material sequenced was peripheral blood. The sequence joins TRBV30 to TRBJ2-7; 7 bases in the middle match TRBD2. The clonotype was recovered from a woman older than 75 with active COVID-19. CDR3 region: CAWRRSGSSSYEQYF. The DNA reads as follows: TGTGCCTGGAGACGTAGCGGGTCAAGCTCCTACGAGCAGTACTTC.